A single sample is the source of the 25 T cell receptor beta chains below, sequenced in a study of PD-L1 blockade in urothelial cancer. Libraries were prepared by immunoSEQ multiplex PCR; TCRdb keeps only in-frame clonotypes and omits some of them. The sample records roughly 45,000 clones, approximately 80% being singletons. Time point reported: pretreatment peripheral blood. The sequences come from PBMCs, collected around atezolizumab (anti-PD-L1) treatment. These receptors came from a man aged 60-69 years with urothelial cancer.

The chain links TRBV5-1 to TRBJ2-5, with 12 bases identical to TRBD2. CDR1 is SGHRS and CDR2 is YFSETQ in the germline V gene. The CDR3 is 16 residues long. The V gene end was trimmed by 1 base and the J gene end by 1 base; junction bases not matched to a gene: 2. The chain's CDR3 is CASSLTSGGIQETQYF. For the CDR3, the DNA is TGCGCCAGCAGCTTGACTAGCGGGGGGATCCAAGAGACCCAGTACTTC.

V and J are TRBV14 and TRBJ2-1; the D is unclear. In germline, CDR1 is SGHDN, CDR2 FVKESK. The CDR3 length is 16 residues. Trimming removed 2 bases from V and 0 bases from J, with 11 bases in between. In DNA, the CDR3 is TGTGCCAGCAGCCAACGATTTATGAGCTCCTACAATGAGCAGTTCTTC. It codes for CASSQRFMSSYNEQFF.

The rearrangement joins TRBV19 to TRBJ2-1, with TRBD2 matching 8 bases. Per germline, CDR1 LNHDA and CDR2 SQIVND (reference sequence). V shed 8 bases and J 7 bases; nucleotides not matched to a gene: 10. The CDR3 is 14 amino acids. The CDR3 reads CASGGLSGKNEQFF. As DNA, the CDR3 is TGTGCCAGTGGCGGGCTTAGCGGGAAGAATGAGCAGTTCTTC. Based on the CDR3 plus reference TRBV19 and TRBJ2-1, the full variable domain is DGGITQSPKYLFRKEGQNVTLSCEQNLNHDAMYWYRQDPGQGLRLIYYSQIVNDFQKGDIAEGYSVSREKKESFPLTVTSAQKNPTAFYLCASGGLSGKNEQFFGPGTRLTVL.

This chain uses TRBV28 with TRBJ1-3, with D hard to call. CDR1 is MDHEN, CDR2 SYDVKM, per germline. This CDR3 has 15 residues. The V end lost 3 bases, the J end lost 0 bases, and 9 bases lay between the germline ends. CDR3 nucleotide sequence: TGTGCCAGCAGTTTCAGGCCAGCCTCTGGAAACACCATATATTTT. As protein: CASSFRPASGNTIYF.

This clone was seen once. The chain uses TRBV28 and TRBJ1-2, with D unclear. Trimming pared 1 base from V and 0 bases from J, leaving 24 bases between. This CDR3 comprises 20 residues. The germline V gene encodes CDR1 MDHEN and CDR2 SYDVKM. This CDR3 reads CASSLSFRRVTGVSNYGYTF. The CDR3 coding sequence is TGTGCCAGCAGTTTATCTTTCAGGCGGGTAACCGGAGTGTCTAACTATGGCTACACCTTC.

This chain joins TRBV27 and TRBJ2-7; D might be TRBD1 (5 bases). The CDR3 spans 14 residues. Looked up from germline, CDR1 is MNHEY and CDR2 is SMNVEV (reference sequence). V dropped 3 bases and J dropped 3 bases, with 12 bases sitting between them. The CDR3 sequence: CASSFQTDSYEQYF. The CDR3 nucleotides read TGTGCCAGCAGTTTCCAGACAGACAGCTACGAGCAGTACTTC.

V gene TRBV19 combines with J gene TRBJ2-1; 10 bases fit TRBD1. This CDR3 has 13 residues. J gave up 6 bases and V 6 bases, and 2 bases lay outside the gene matches. Germline assignment: CDR1 LNHDA and CDR2 SQIVND (reference sequence). This chain's CDR3 is CASSGDRGNEQFF. The CDR3 nucleotides are TGTGCCAGTAGCGGGGACAGGGGCAATGAGCAGTTCTTC.

The rearrangement links TRBV18 to TRBJ1-3; D gene unclear. Trimming cost V 0 bases and J 5 bases, with 8 bases left between them. Germline V gene data show CDR1 as KGHSH and CDR2 as LQKENI. CDR3 length: 14 residues. CDR3 amino acids: CASSPPGSRNTIYF. The CDR3 DNA sequence: TGTGCCAGCTCACCACCGGGCTCCAGAAACACCATATATTTT.

This clone was observed a handful of times. The V call is TRBV5-6, the J call TRBJ1-6, with 8 bases that match TRBD1. The germline CDR1 and CDR2 sequences are SGHDT and YYEEEE. The CDR3 covers 15 residues. J gave up 6 bases and V 4 bases, and 6 bases lay outside the gene matches. CDR3 nucleotide sequence: TGTGCCAGCAGCACCAAGGACAGGGCTAATTCACCCCTCCACTTT. It codes for CASSTKDRANSPLHF.

The chain combines TRBV6-6 with TRBJ1-3; 7 nucleotides align to TRBD1. This CDR3 is 14 amino acids long. V gave up 6 bases and J gave up 4 bases; unmatched junction bases: 6. Germline values: CDR1 MNHNY, CDR2 SVGAGI (reference sequence). CDR3 loop: CASRWGQHGNTIYF. As DNA, the CDR3 is TGTGCCAGCAGGTGGGGACAGCACGGAAACACCATATATTTT.

The gene calls are TRBV27 and TRBJ1-5, with TRBD1 as a possible D gene (5 bases). Trimming removed 4 bases at V and 4 bases at J, with 11 bases between. In germline, CDR1 is MNHEY, CDR2 SMNVEV (reference sequence). The CDR3 covers 14 residues. The CDR3 nucleotides are TGTGCCAGCAGTTCACAGGCGACTAATCAGCCCCAGCATTTT. Its translation is CASSSQATNQPQHF.

The chain uses TRBV19 and TRBJ1-1; 9 bases map to TRBD1. V gave up 5 bases and J gave up 5 bases; unmatched junction bases: 6. This CDR3 contains 14 residues. The germline CDR1 and CDR2 sequences are LNHDA and SQIVND (reference sequence). The CDR3 region has the DNA TGTGCCAGTAGTCTCCTGGACAGGGGAACTGAAGCTTTCTTT. It is translated as CASSLLDRGTEAFF.

V gene TRBV5-1 combines with J gene TRBJ2-1, with 8 bases lining up with TRBD2. J was trimmed by 12 bases and V by 3 bases; bases with no gene match: 8. The CDR3 length is 13 residues. Germline V gene sequence: CDR1 SGHRS, CDR2 YFSETQ. The CDR3 nucleotides read TGCGCCAGCAGCTCGGGACTAGATTCCTTGCAGTTCTTC. This translates into CASSSGLDSLQFF. The full variable domain, completed using reference TRBV5-1 and TRBJ2-1, is KAGVTQTPRYLIKTRGQQVTLSCSPISGHRSVSWYQQTPGQGLQFLFEYFSETQRNKGNFPGRFSGRQFSNSRSEMNVSTLELGDSALYLCASSSGLDSLQFFGPGTRLTVL.

The gene calls are TRBV5-5 and TRBJ2-1; TRBD2 aligns across 7 bases. Trimming cost V 4 bases and J 6 bases; bases outside gene matches: 13. This CDR3 has 16 residues. Germline CDR1 is SGHKS and CDR2 is YYEKEE (reference sequence). In nucleotides, the CDR3 is TGTGCCAGCAGCCAAGATTCGGGACTAACTAGCAATGAGCAGTTCTTC. Translation: CASSQDSGLTSNEQFF.

CDR3 coding DNA: TGTGCCAGCAGACCGAGACAGCGTCCGAGGAACACCGGGGAGCTGTTTTTT. Amino acids: CASRPRQRPRNTGELFF. The chain joins TRBV28 to TRBJ2-2; maybe TRBD1 (5 bases). Germline values: CDR1 MDHEN, CDR2 SYDVKM. CDR3 size: 17 residues. V was clipped by 6 bases and J by 1 base, with 18 bases between them.

This chain joins TRBV18 and TRBJ2-2; 11 bases align to TRBD2. The CDR3 covers 18 residues. V shed 1 base, J shed 4 bases, and the junction held 8 bases outside the gene matches. Germline-derived CDR1 and CDR2 are KGHSH and LQKENI. DNA for the CDR3: TGTGCCAGCTCACCACGTACTAGCGGGAGTGGGACCACCGGGGAGCTGTTTTTT. Translation: CASSPRTSGSGTTGELFF.

Here the CDR3 DNA reads TGTGCCAGCAGTGGTGACAGGGGTCAGCCCCAGCATTTT. Translated, it gives CASSGDRGQPQHF. The gene calls are TRBV5-6 and TRBJ1-5, with 8 bases fitting TRBD1. J was trimmed by 6 bases and V by 5 bases; bases with no gene match: 4. This CDR3 is built from 13 residues. Germline CDR1 and CDR2: SGHDT and YYEEEE.

This clone was found a few times. V usage is TRBV13 and J usage is TRBJ2-1; 7 bases map to TRBD1. Germline values: CDR1 PRHDT, CDR2 FYEKMQ (reference sequence). The ends lost 5 bases at V and 8 bases at J; junction bases unmatched: 6. CDR3 length equals 13 residues. CDR3 in DNA: TGTGCCAGCAGCACAACAGGGGACGATGAGCAGTTCTTC. This codes for CASSTTGDDEQFF.

The chain uses TRBV23-1 and TRBJ1-2; no clear D. TRBV23-1 is an open reading frame whose function is uncertain. Trimming removed 5 bases at V and 2 bases at J, with 18 bases between. The CDR3 has 16 amino acids. The CDR3, as DNA: TGCGCCAGCAGTACTGGTATAGAGAGATTGAACTATGGCTACACCTTC. It translates to CASSTGIERLNYGYTF.

V is TRBV7-6 and J is TRBJ2-1, with 7 bases matching TRBD2. CDR3 length equals 13 residues. CDR1 and CDR2 (germline): SGHVS, FNYEAQ. Trimming at V came to 6 bases and at J to 3 bases, leaving 2 bases not matched to a gene. The CDR3 coding sequence is TGTGCCAGCAGTAGCGGGCTCTACAATGAGCAGTTCTTC. Translated, it gives CASSSGLYNEQFF.

The chain joins TRBV19 to TRBJ1-2, with D possibly being TRBD1 (5 bases). The V end was cut by 5 bases, the J end by 7 bases, with 14 bases between. Per germline, CDR1 LNHDA and CDR2 SQIVND (reference sequence). The CDR3 is 13 amino acids. The CDR3, as DNA: TGTGCCAGTAGTGACGCAGGGTTGGGTGGCTACACCTTC. This gives the protein CASSDAGLGGYTF.

This chain connects TRBV4-2 to TRBJ2-2; TRBD1 matches at 7 bases. Trimming took 6 bases from V and 0 from J; bases not matched to a gene: 13. The CDR3 sequence is 18 residues long. The V gene's germline CDR1 is LGHNA and CDR2 YNFKEQ. Written as DNA, the CDR3 is TGTGCCAGCAGTCCCGGGACAGAGCCTTTCGCGAACACCGGGGAGCTGTTTTTT. The encoded protein is CASSPGTEPFANTGELFF.

Details on this clone: The junction and the germline gene differ at one end; a read error may be behind it. The CDR3 DNA follows: TGTGCTAGCAGCTTAGATTCATCCTACGAGCAGTACTTC. Translated: CASSLDSSYEQYF. The J gene is TRBJ2-7, the V gene TRBV7-7; D call uncertain. Germline V gene lookup returns CDR1 SSHAT and CDR2 FNYEAQ (reference sequence). The CDR3 extends over 13 amino acids.

This clone was detected a few times. The rearrangement uses TRBV5-1 and TRBJ2-7, with 9 bases that match TRBD2. The germline CDR1 and CDR2 sequences are SGHRS and YFSETQ. The V gene end was trimmed by 3 bases and the J gene end by 0 bases; junction bases not matched to a gene: 10. The CDR3 length is 17 residues. The CDR3 is CASSSLTSGTSSYEQYF. For the CDR3, the DNA is TGCGCCAGCAGCTCCTTGACTAGCGGTACGAGCTCCTACGAGCAGTACTTC.

The chain is built from TRBV5-4 and TRBJ2-3; D unresolved. In germline, CDR1 is SGHNT, CDR2 YYREEE (reference sequence). The CDR3 runs 13 residues. Deletions cut 1 base from V and 2 bases from J, with 5 bases between. CDR3 coding DNA: TGTGCCAGCAGCTTGCCTTTCACAGATACGCAGTATTTT. This encodes CASSLPFTDTQYF.